This T cell receptor beta chain derives from a study of regulatory T cells in long-lasting Graves disease. Points on this clonotype: Its antigen remains unknown.

With iRepertoire HTBI primers and Arm-PCR of CDR3 regions, TCR beta libraries were built. Original methodology: The samples yielded roughly 64 TRBV and some 15 TRBJ segments. TCRdb ran MiXCR on the multiplex PCR reads and lists one entry per CDR3 protein. For this entry, the V and J calls and clone size follow TCRdb and not the study's own pipeline. The sample lists about 660,000 distinct CDR3 sequences; around 30% were seen once. The time point was: persistent/refractory GD, antithyroid drugs over 5 years with positive TRAb. TCR sequences were obtained from RNA taken from PBMCs. American Thyroid Association guidelines served as the basis for diagnosing Graves' disease. Study conclusions and caveats: Whereas new patients shared 870 or so public clonotypes, persistent patients shared more, at approximately 2,500.

This specimen consisted of peripheral blood mononuclear cells (PBMCs), obtained when the disease was refractory, from a patient treated with antithyroid drugs. This TCR was recovered from a female donor with Graves disease.

The CDR3 nucleotides read TGTGCCAGTAGTTCCAGGGGGGAGAGATACGAGCAGTACTTC. Its translation is CASSSRGERYEQYF. The rearrangement links TRBV19 to TRBJ2-7; possibly TRBD1 for D (7 bases). Germline CDR1 and CDR2: LNHDA and SQIVND (reference sequence). The CDR3 length is 14 residues. V was clipped by 5 bases and J by 4 bases, with 15 bases between them.